The 11 T cell receptor beta chains below all came from one sample that was sequenced in a study of breast tumors, draining lymph nodes, adjacent tissues. MiXCR was run by TCRdb on the multiplex PCR reads, yielding one entry per CDR3 protein. The sample contains 20,000 or so distinct CDR3 sequences, 50% of which appear only once. Input material: breast tumor tissue. The source of these receptors is a female donor with breast cancer. Some clones in this sample may be carry-over from other donors' samples.

This clonotype was observed many times. The chain is built from TRBV5-8 and TRBJ2-1; TRBD2 might be the D (6 bases). CDR1 SGHTS and CDR2 YDEGEE come from the germline V gene. The germline V and J ends were trimmed by 4 bases and 0 bases, with 14 bases remaining between them. The CDR3 covers 16 residues. This CDR3 is CASSLVGGASYNEQFF. CDR3 in DNA: TGTGCCAGCAGCCTCGTCGGGGGTGCCTCCTACAATGAGCAGTTCTTC.

The chain links TRBV20-1 to TRBJ2-3, with D maybe TRBD2 (6 bases). V shed 6 bases and J shed 5 bases, with 18 bases lying between them. This CDR3 has 14 residues. Germline CDR1 reads DFQATT; CDR2 reads SNEGSKA (reference sequence). In DNA, the CDR3 is TGCAGTGCGTCCGTTTCGGGAGTCGGAGATACGCAGTATTTT. It codes for CSASVSGVGDTQYF.

For this clonotype: This may be a read error, as it is one base from a much larger clone. The CDR3 ends on some other residue instead of the conserved phenylalanine or tryptophan, so this is likely a read error. The chain employs TRBV19 and TRBJ2-1, with TRBD2 identical over 7 bases. J lost 7 bases, V lost 6 bases, and 15 bases had no gene match. The CDR3 spans 16 residues. The V gene's germline CDR1 is LNHDA and CDR2 SQIVND (reference sequence). CDR3 bases: TGTGCCAGTAGAGGGATGGCGGGAGTAAGTGATAATGAGCAGTTCTCC. This encodes CASRGMAGVSDNEQFS.

This clonotype has ten or more counts. The chain recombines TRBV7-9 with TRBJ2-7, with D perhaps being TRBD1 or TRBD2 (5 bases each). There are 13 residues in the CDR3. CDR1 SEHNR and CDR2 FQNEAQ come from the germline V gene (reference sequence). Deletions cut 3 bases from V and 3 bases from J, with 9 bases between. The CDR3 is CASSFYGGYEQYF. The CDR3 DNA sequence: TGTGCCAGCAGCTTCTATGGGGGCTACGAGCAGTACTTC.

This clonotype was detected once. This rearrangement joins TRBV20-1 to TRBJ1-2, with D unclear. Trimming pared 4 bases from V and 3 bases from J, leaving 0 bases between. This CDR3 is built from 9 residues. Germline V gives CDR1 DFQATT, CDR2 SNEGSKA (reference sequence). The chain's CDR3 is CSANYGYTF. DNA of the CDR3: TGCAGTGCTAACTATGGCTACACCTTC.

This CDR3 reads CASSPQYEQYF. CDR3 nucleotides: TGTGCCAGCAGCCCTCAATACGAGCAGTACTTC. The chain has TRBV11-2 and TRBJ2-7; D remains unclear. Deletions cut 5 bases from V and 4 bases from J, with 6 bases between. The CDR3 has 11 amino acids. Germline CDR1 SGHAT, CDR2 FQNNGV.

Note on this clonotype: This may arise from a read error, as a much more abundant clone is one base away. The chain recombines TRBV19 with TRBJ2-1, with D possibly TRBD2 on 7 matching bases. CDR3 length: 17 amino acids. CDR1 and CDR2 (germline): LNHDA, SQIVND (reference sequence). This CDR3 is CASSGWASGQRDNEQSF. In nucleotides, the CDR3 is TGTGCCAGTAGTGGGTGGGCTAGCGGCCAAAGGGACAATGAGCAGTCCTTC. Supplemented by reference TRBV19 and TRBJ2-1, the full variable domain reads DGGITQSPKYLFRKEGQNVTLSCEQNLNHDAMYWYRQDPGQGLRLIYYSQIVNDFQKGDIAEGYSVSREKKESFPLTVTSAQKNPTAFYLCASSGWASGQRDNEQSFGPGTRLTVL.

This clonotype was seen repeatedly, ten times or more. The chain is built from TRBV3-1 and TRBJ2-7, with D possibly being TRBD1 (5 bases). This CDR3 is 15 amino acids long. Trimming removed 6 bases at V and 3 bases at J, with 18 bases between. Germline values: CDR1 LGHDT, CDR2 YNNKEL (reference sequence). The CDR3 sequence: CASSSFTGGSYEQYF. As DNA, the CDR3 is TGTGCCAGCAGTAGTTTTACAGGCGGCAGCTACGAGCAGTACTTC.

Many counts were recorded for this clonotype. This chain uses TRBV20-1 with TRBJ2-7; 14 bases align to TRBD2. The length of the CDR3 is 17 residues. The V gene's germline CDR1 is DFQATT and CDR2 SNEGSKA (reference sequence). The V gene end was trimmed by 0 bases and the J gene end by 6 bases; junction bases not matched to a gene: 10. CDR3 residues: CSARDLGGLAGVIEQYF. CDR3 coding DNA: TGCAGTGCTAGAGACCTCGGGGGACTAGCGGGAGTAATCGAGCAGTACTTC.

This clonotype was counted many times. The genes are TRBV2 and TRBJ2-7; D might be TRBD1 or TRBD2, each matching 5 bases. Trimming left V 8 bases short and J 0 bases short, with 14 bases between. The CDR3 is made up of 14 amino acids. The germline V gene has CDR1 SNHLY and CDR2 FYNNEI. CDR3 loop: CASGRGPNSYEQYF. The CDR3 nucleotides read TGTGCCAGCGGTAGGGGACCCAACTCCTACGAGCAGTACTTC.

The chain links TRBV29-1 to TRBJ2-2; the D is unclear. The CDR3 loop spans 15 amino acids. V dropped 7 bases and J dropped 0 bases, with 15 bases sitting between them. Germline V gene sequence: CDR1 SQVTM, CDR2 ANQGSEA. CDR3 in amino acids: CSASSHFSNTGELFF. CDR3 coding DNA: TGCAGCGCCAGCAGCCACTTCTCGAACACCGGGGAGCTGTTTTTT.